This T cell receptor beta chain is drawn from a study of blood T cell repertoires in COVID-19. This clone was seen only once. The ends were cut back, 6 bases at V and 2 bases at J, with 17 bases in the middle. CDR3 length equals 15 residues. CDR1 MDHEN and CDR2 SYDVKM come from the germline V gene. Participants spanned ages roughly 18 to 90 years and resided in fewer than 30 US areas. In assigning cohorts, the study relied on participant-reported clinical history. Recovery meant two consecutive negative NP/OP PCR tests, professional clearance, or resolved symptoms. Repertoires were generated with immunoSEQ multiplex PCR, while TCRdb's copy carries only in-frame clones and drops some. Among around 150,000 clones listed, roughly 82% were seen once.

The rearrangement joins TRBV28 to TRBJ2-7, with D perhaps matching TRBD2 (5 bases). This sequence was found in a man aged 50-59 years who had recovered from COVID-19. The sequenced sample was PBMCs or T cells enriched from blood (not recorded which). This CDR3 reads CASREPGYSTYEQYF. The CDR3 DNA sequence: TGTGCCAGCAGGGAACCGGGGTATTCCACCTACGAGCAGTACTTC.